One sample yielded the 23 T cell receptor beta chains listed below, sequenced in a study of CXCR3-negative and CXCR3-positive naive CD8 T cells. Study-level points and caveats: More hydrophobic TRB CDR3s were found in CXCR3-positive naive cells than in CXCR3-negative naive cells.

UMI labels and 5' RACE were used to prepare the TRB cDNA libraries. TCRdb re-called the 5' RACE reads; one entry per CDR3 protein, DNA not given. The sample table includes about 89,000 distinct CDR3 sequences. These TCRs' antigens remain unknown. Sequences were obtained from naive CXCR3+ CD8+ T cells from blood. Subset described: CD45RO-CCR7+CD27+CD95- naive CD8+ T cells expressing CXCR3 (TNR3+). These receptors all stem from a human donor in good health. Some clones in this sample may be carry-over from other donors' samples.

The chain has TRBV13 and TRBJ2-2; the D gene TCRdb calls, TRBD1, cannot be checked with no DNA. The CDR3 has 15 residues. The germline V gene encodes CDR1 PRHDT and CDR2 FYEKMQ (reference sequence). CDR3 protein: CASSLEGAGTGELFF.

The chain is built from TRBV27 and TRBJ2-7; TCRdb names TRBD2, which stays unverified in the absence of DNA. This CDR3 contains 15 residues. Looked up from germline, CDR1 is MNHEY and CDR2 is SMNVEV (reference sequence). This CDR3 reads CASSFLQDGSYEQYF.

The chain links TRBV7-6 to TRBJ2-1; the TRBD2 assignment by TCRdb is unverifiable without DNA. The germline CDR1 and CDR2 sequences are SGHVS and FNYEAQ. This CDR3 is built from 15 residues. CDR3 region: CASSPFEGRNNEQFF.

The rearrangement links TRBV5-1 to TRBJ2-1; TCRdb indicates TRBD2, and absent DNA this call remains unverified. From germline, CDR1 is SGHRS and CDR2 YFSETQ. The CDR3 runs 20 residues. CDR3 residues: CASSFFLTSGTAETYNEQFF.

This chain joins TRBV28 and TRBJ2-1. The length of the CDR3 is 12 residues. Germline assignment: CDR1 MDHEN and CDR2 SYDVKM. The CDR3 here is CASSARRGGQFF.

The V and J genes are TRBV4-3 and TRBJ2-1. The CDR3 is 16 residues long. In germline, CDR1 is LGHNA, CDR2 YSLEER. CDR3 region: CASSQDSSEAYNEQFF.

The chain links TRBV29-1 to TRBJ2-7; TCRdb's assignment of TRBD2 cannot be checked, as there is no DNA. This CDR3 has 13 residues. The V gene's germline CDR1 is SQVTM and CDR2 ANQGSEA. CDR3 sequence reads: CSVSLAGSYEQYF.

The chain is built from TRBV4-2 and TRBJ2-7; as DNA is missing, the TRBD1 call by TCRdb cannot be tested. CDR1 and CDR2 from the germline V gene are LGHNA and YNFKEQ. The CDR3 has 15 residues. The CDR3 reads CASSPPGTGGNEQYF.

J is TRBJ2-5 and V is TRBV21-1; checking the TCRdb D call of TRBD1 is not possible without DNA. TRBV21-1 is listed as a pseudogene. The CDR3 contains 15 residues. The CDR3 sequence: CASSKWRDSQETQYF.

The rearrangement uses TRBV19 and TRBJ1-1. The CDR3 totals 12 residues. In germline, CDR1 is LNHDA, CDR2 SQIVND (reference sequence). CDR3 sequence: CASSIMGTEAFF.

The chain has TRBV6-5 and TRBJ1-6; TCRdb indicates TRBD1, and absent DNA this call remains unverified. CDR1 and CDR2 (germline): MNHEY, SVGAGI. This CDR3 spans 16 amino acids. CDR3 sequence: CASSPQGRSYNSPLHF.

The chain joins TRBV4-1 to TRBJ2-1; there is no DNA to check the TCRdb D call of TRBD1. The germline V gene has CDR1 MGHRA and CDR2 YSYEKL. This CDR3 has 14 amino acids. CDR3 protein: CASSQVQDYNEQYF.

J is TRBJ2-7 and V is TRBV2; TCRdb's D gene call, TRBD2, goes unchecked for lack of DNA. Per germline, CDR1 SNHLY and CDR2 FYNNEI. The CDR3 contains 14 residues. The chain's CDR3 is CASIGTGGTYEQYF.

The CDR3 sequence: CASREQGRGTEAFF. The rearrangement uses TRBV6-5 and TRBJ1-1; the TCRdb D gene call, TRBD1, has no DNA to confirm it. This CDR3 has 14 amino acids. CDR1 and CDR2 from the germline V gene are MNHEY and SVGAGI.

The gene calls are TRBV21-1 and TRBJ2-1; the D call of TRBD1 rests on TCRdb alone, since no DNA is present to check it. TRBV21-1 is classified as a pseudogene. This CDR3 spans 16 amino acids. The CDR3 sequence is CASSKSGAPIGDEQFF.

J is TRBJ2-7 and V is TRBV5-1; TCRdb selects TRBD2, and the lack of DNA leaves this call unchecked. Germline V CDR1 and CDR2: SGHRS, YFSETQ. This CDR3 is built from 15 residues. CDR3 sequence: CASSSTSGGSYEQYF. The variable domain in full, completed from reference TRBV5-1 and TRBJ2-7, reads KAGVTQTPRYLIKTRGQQVTLSCSPISGHRSVSWYQQTPGQGLQFLFEYFSETQRNKGNFPGRFSGRQFSNSRSEMNVSTLELGDSALYLCASSSTSGGSYEQYFGPGTRLTVT.

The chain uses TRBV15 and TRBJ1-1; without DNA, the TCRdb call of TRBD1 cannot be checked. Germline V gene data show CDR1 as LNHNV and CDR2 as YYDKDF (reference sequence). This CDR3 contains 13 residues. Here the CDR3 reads CATSSRGAAEAFF.

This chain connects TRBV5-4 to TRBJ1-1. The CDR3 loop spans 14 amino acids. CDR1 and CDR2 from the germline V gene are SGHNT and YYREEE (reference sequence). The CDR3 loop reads CASSSTDRNTEAFF.

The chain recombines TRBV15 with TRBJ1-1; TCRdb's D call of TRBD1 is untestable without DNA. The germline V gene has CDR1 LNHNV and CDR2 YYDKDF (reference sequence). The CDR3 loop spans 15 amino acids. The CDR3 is CATSREMGGNTEAFF.

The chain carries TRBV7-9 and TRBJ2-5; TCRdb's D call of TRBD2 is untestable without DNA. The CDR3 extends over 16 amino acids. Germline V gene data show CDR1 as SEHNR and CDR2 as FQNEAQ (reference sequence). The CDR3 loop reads CASKLGTSVVQETQYF.

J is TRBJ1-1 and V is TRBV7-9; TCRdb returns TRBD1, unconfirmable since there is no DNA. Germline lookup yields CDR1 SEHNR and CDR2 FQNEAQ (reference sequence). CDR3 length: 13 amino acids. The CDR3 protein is CASSLGGGDEAFF.

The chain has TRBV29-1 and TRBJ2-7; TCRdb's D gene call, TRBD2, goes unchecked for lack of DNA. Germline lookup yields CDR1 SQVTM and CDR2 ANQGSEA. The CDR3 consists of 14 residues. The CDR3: CSVAKGTSGYEQYF.

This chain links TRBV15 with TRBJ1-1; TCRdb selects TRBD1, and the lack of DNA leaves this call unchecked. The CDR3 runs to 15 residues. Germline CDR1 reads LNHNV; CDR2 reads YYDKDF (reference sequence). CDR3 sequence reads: CATSSSIRGTTEAFF.